Listed below are T cell receptor beta chains from one sample, sequenced in a study of cytomegalovirus exposure and HLA in healthy donors. Using immunoSEQ multiplex PCR, the repertoire was profiled, and TCRdb retains in-frame clones only, with some absent. Of under 200,000 clones in the sample, 80% were seen once. Sequenced material: PBMCs. These receptors were taken from a male donor in good health and CMV-seropositive. Each CDR3 is given with its conserved first and last residue. The D gene is left open where the match is weak. For some rows the clone size is stated as once, few or many, or as a class when expanded; others skip it.

d_call,j_call,v_call,clone_size,cdr3_nt,cdr3_aa
NA,TRBJ2-7,TRBV5-1,NA,TGCGCCAGCAGCTTGGGCCGGGTGTCCCTCTACGAGCAGTACTTC,CASSLGRVSLYEQYF
TRBD2,TRBJ2-2,TRBV7-6,NA,TGTGCCAGCAGCTTACCCGGGACTAGCTTTGAAAAGAACACCGGGGAGCTGTTTTTT,CASSLPGTSFEKNTGELFF
TRBD1,TRBJ1-1,TRBV13,once,TGTGCCAGCAGCGTTCCGACAGGGGGGTTGGGTACTGAAGCTTTCTTT,CASSVPTGGLGTEAFF
NA,TRBJ2-5,TRBV7-9,NA,TGTGCCAGCAGCTTAGCCCCCGGGGAAGAGACCCAGTACTTC,CASSLAPGEETQYF
NA,TRBJ2-5,TRBV15,NA,TGTGCCACCAGCCCGATGGAGGGAGTGGAGACCCAGTACTTC,CATSPMEGVETQYF
TRBD2,TRBJ2-7,TRBV9,NA,TGTGCCAGCAGCGTTGGCCCTCCCATAGCGGGAGGTACCTACGAGCAGTACTTC,CASSVGPPIAGGTYEQYF
TRBD2,TRBJ2-3,TRBV5-4,NA,TGTGCCTACCGGGCGGGAGCAGCAGATACGCAGTATTTT,CAYRAGAADTQYF
NA,TRBJ1-3,TRBV19,NA,TGTGCCACCAAGGACACGAGCTCTGGAAACACCATATATTTT,CATKDTSSGNTIYF
NA,TRBJ1-1,TRBV5-1,few,TGCGCCAGCAGGGCATTTGATGAAGCTTTCTTT,CASRAFDEAFF
TRBD2,TRBJ2-7,TRBV7-2,NA,TGTGCCAGCAGCTCAAGCCGCGCGGGAGGCCACTTATACGAGCAGTACTTC,CASSSSRAGGHLYEQYF
TRBD1,TRBJ2-5,TRBV30,NA,TGTGCCTGGAGTGGCTGGGGACAGGGATTCAGGGAGACCCAGTACTTC,CAWSGWGQGFRETQYF
NA,TRBJ2-1,TRBV6-1,once,TGTGCCAGCAGTGCTTTAATATCCTACAATGAGCAGTTCTTC,CASSALISYNEQFF
TRBD1,TRBJ1-2,TRBV7-8,NA,TGTGCCAGCAGTCTTGACAGGGTCCCTAACTATGGCTACACCTTC,CASSLDRVPNYGYTF
NA,TRBJ1-6,TRBV5-1,NA,TGCGCCAGCAGCGTGGGGACACTTCAATATAATTCACCCCTCCACTTT,CASSVGTLQYNSPLHF
NA,TRBJ1-1,TRBV5-5,NA,TGTGCCAGCAGCCCTGACAGTCTGACAGACTTTCGACGCTTGAACACTGAAGCTTTCTTT,CASSPDSLTDFRRLNTEAFF
TRBD2,TRBJ2-7,TRBV6-6,NA,TGTGCCAGCAGCAAGACTAGCGGGGGCTCCTACGAGCAGTACTTC,CASSKTSGGSYEQYF
NA,TRBJ2-1,TRBV9,NA,TGTGCCAGCAACCCCCCAGCGGCGGACTCCTACAATGAGCAGTTCTTC,CASNPPAADSYNEQFF
NA,TRBJ2-3,TRBV10-3,once,TGTGCCATCAGTGAGACCTCATCAGCGGACCTCACAGATACGCAGTATTTT,CAISETSSADLTDTQYF
TRBD1,TRBJ2-1,TRBV4-2,NA,TGTGCCAGCAGCCAGGGGACGGGACAGGGCTGGGGTGAGCAGTTCTTC,CASSQGTGQGWGEQFF
TRBD2,TRBJ2-1,TRBV23-1,NA,TGCGCCAGCAGTCAACCTAGCGGAACCTACAATGAGCAGTTCTTC,CASSQPSGTYNEQFF
TRBD1,TRBJ1-2,TRBV29-1,NA,TGCAGCGTTGAAGGGAAGGGGGCGGACGGCTACACCTTC,CSVEGKGADGYTF
NA,TRBJ2-7,TRBV21-1,once,TGTGCCAGCAGCAACTGGACGGAGGGAACCGTCTCCTACGAGCAGTACTTC,CASSNWTEGTVSYEQYF